The 20 T cell receptor beta chains below come from one sample, sequenced in a study of technical replicates of blood from several donors. Profiling relied on immunoSEQ multiplex PCR, and the TCRdb table lists in-frame clones only, not all of them. The table has under 90,000 clones, roughly 94% seen once; the top ten hold 0.25%. The sample comprised T cells isolated from PBMCs. The receptors originated from a human donor in good health.

The CDR3 loop reads CASSQDFDSYGYTF. DNA for the CDR3: TGCGCCAGCAGCCAAGATTTCGACAGCTATGGCTACACCTTC. The chain employs TRBV4-1 and TRBJ1-2; D might be TRBD1 (5 bases). The germline V and J ends were trimmed by 0 bases and 4 bases, with 9 bases remaining between them. CDR1 and CDR2 from the germline V gene are MGHRA and YSYEKL. This CDR3 contains 14 residues.

V is TRBV5-1 and J is TRBJ2-2; D might be TRBD2 (6 bases). V dropped 7 bases and J dropped 0 bases, with 13 bases sitting between them. The germline CDR1 and CDR2 sequences are SGHRS and YFSETQ. This CDR3 is built from 15 residues. The CDR3 reads CASLEGVSNTGELFF. CDR3 DNA sequence: TGCGCCAGCTTGGAGGGCGTCTCGAACACCGGGGAGCTGTTTTTT.

The gene calls are TRBV5-4 and TRBJ2-7; 13 nucleotides line up with TRBD2. In germline, CDR1 is SGHNT, CDR2 YYREEE (reference sequence). V was clipped by 4 bases and J by 0 bases; unmatched bases: 4. The CDR3 length is 16 residues. The CDR3 coding sequence is TGTGCCAGCAGCGAAGGACTAGCGGGGGCCTCCTACGAGCAGTACTTC. Translating it yields CASSEGLAGASYEQYF.

The V call is TRBV7-8, the J call TRBJ2-1; D gene uncertain. The V gene lost 5 bases and the J gene lost 10 bases, with 9 bases spanning the gap. The CDR3 covers 11 residues. CDR1 and CDR2 (germline): SGHVS, FQNEAQ. In DNA, the CDR3 is TGTGCCAGCAGCAGCGTAATCGAGCAGTTCTTC. It codes for CASSSVIEQFF.

V is TRBV5-4 and J is TRBJ2-5, with a possible D match to TRBD2 (7 bases). The CDR3 has 15 residues. Germline CDR1 and CDR2: SGHNT and YYREEE (reference sequence). The V gene lost 0 bases and the J gene lost 5 bases, with 14 bases spanning the gap. CDR3: CASSLGRGARETQYF. CDR3 nucleotides: TGTGCCAGCAGCTTGGGACGGGGGGCTAGGGAGACCCAGTACTTC.

The chain recombines TRBV19 with TRBJ2-7; maybe TRBD1 (6 bases). The CDR3 is made up of 14 amino acids. The germline CDR1 and CDR2 sequences are LNHDA and SQIVND (reference sequence). V was shortened by 5 bases and J by 3 bases, with 14 bases between the two germline ends. The CDR3, as DNA: TGTGCCAGTAGTCCGGGGACAAGAAACTACGAGCAGTACTTC. It specifies CASSPGTRNYEQYF. Filled out from reference TRBV19 and TRBJ2-7, the complete variable domain reads DGGITQSPKYLFRKEGQNVTLSCEQNLNHDAMYWYRQDPGQGLRLIYYSQIVNDFQKGDIAEGYSVSREKKESFPLTVTSAQKNPTAFYLCASSPGTRNYEQYFGPGTRLTVT.

This sequence joins TRBV7-9 and TRBJ1-5; TRBD1 aligns across 7 bases. V shed 5 bases, J shed 5 bases, and the junction held 3 bases outside the gene matches. Germline assignment: CDR1 SEHNR and CDR2 FQNEAQ (reference sequence). The CDR3 covers 13 residues. CDR3 in amino acids: CASSRQGDQPQHF. Here the CDR3 DNA reads TGTGCCAGCAGCCGACAGGGAGATCAGCCCCAGCATTTT.

The chain joins TRBV27 to TRBJ2-3; 8 bases agree with TRBD1. The V gene end was trimmed by 5 bases and the J gene end by 4 bases; junction bases not matched to a gene: 14. This CDR3 contains 17 residues. CDR1 and CDR2 from the germline V gene are MNHEY and SMNVEV (reference sequence). The CDR3 spells CASSETTGESRSDTQYF. As DNA, the CDR3 is TGTGCCAGCAGTGAGACGACAGGGGAGAGTCGTTCAGATACGCAGTATTTT.

The CDR3 protein is CASSLVAGGNTIYF. The CDR3 DNA reads as TGTGCCAGCAGCTTGGTTGCAGGGGGAAACACCATATATTTT. The chain combines TRBV5-6 with TRBJ1-3; maybe TRBD1 (5 bases). Germline V gene data show CDR1 as SGHDT and CDR2 as YYEEEE. Trimming took off 0 bases at V and 4 bases at J, with 8 bases between the two ends. The CDR3 spans 14 residues.

The chain uses TRBV15 and TRBJ1-1; possibly TRBD1 for D (5 bases). The CDR3 contains 16 residues. Trimming stripped 1 base from V and 1 base from J, with 13 bases between. Germline CDR1 is LNHNV and CDR2 is YYDKDF (reference sequence). This CDR3 is CATSRGGVSGNTEAFF. The CDR3 coding sequence is TGTGCCACCAGCAGAGGGGGGGTGTCGGGGAACACTGAAGCTTTCTTT.

The chain links TRBV28 to TRBJ1-2; no clear D. The length of the CDR3 is 11 residues. CDR1 and CDR2 from the germline V gene are MDHEN and SYDVKM. The V end lost 6 bases, the J end lost 6 bases, and 8 bases lay between the germline ends. The CDR3 sequence: CASSLINGYTF. CDR3 nucleotide sequence: TGTGCCAGCAGCCTTATAAATGGCTACACCTTC.

This sequence joins TRBV11-3 and TRBJ2-3; 9 nucleotides line up with TRBD1. CDR3 length: 14 amino acids. Germline V lookup: CDR1 SGHNT, CDR2 YENEEA. With 5 bases clipped from V and 14 bases from J, the junction kept 14 bases outside the gene matches. The CDR3 loop is CASSDSTGGDGLYF. The CDR3 DNA follows: TGTGCCAGCAGCGACTCTACAGGGGGCGATGGGCTGTATTTT.

The rearrangement uses TRBV11-2 and TRBJ1-5; 11 positions match TRBD1. J gave up 4 bases and V 4 bases, and 12 bases lay outside the gene matches. CDR3 length equals 18 residues. Per germline, CDR1 SGHAT and CDR2 FQNNGV. CDR3 region: CASSYGQGAVGTNQPQHF. The CDR3 DNA follows: TGTGCCAGCAGCTACGGACAGGGGGCGGTTGGCACGAATCAGCCCCAGCATTTT. The full variable domain, its missing parts supplied by reference TRBV11-2 and TRBJ1-5, is EAGVAQSPRYKIIEKRQSVAFWCNPISGHATLYWYQQILGQGPKLLIQFQNNGVVDDSQLPKDRFSAERLKGVDSTLKIQPAKLEDSAVYLCASSYGQGAVGTNQPQHFGDGTRLSIL.

Comment on this clone: Its ends do not fully match the called genes, so a read error is possible. The rearrangement links TRBV7-7 to TRBJ2-3; TRBD1 aligns across 7 bases. The CDR3 extends over 18 amino acids. Germline CDR1 is SSHAT and CDR2 is FNYEAQ (reference sequence). CDR3 residues: CASSSGTASGWNTDTQYF. The CDR3 DNA is TGTGCTAGCAGTTCCGGGACAGCCTCGGGTTGGAACACAGATACGCAGTATTTT.

This chain links TRBV6-1 with TRBJ1-1, with D perhaps matching TRBD1 (6 bases). The V end was cut by 0 bases, the J end by 3 bases, with 11 bases between. There are 15 residues in the CDR3. Germline CDR1 is MNHNS and CDR2 is SASEGT. The CDR3 coding sequence is TGTGCCAGCAGTGAAGCGCAGGGGACGGACACTGAAGCTTTCTTT. It is translated as CASSEAQGTDTEAFF.

This chain uses TRBV7-3 with TRBJ1-1; D is undetermined. CDR3 length: 13 residues. V was trimmed by 0 bases and J by 3 bases, leaving 5 bases between them. Per germline, CDR1 SGHTA and CDR2 FQGTGA. The CDR3, as DNA: TGTGCCAGCAGCTTAACGTCAGACACTGAAGCTTTCTTT. It is translated as CASSLTSDTEAFF.

This rearrangement joins TRBV5-1 to TRBJ2-2; TRBD1 might be the D (6 bases). V was shortened by 8 bases and J by 1 base, with 12 bases between the two germline ends. This CDR3 comprises 14 residues. Germline lookup yields CDR1 SGHRS and CDR2 YFSETQ. CDR3 in DNA: TGCGCCAGTACCGGGACAATGAACACCGGGGAGCTGTTTTTT. This sequence encodes CASTGTMNTGELFF.

The chain employs TRBV19 and TRBJ2-5, with D perhaps TRBD1 (6 bases). The V end lost 10 bases, the J end lost 1 base, and 13 bases lay between the germline ends. Germline values: CDR1 LNHDA, CDR2 SQIVND (reference sequence). The CDR3 has 13 amino acids. Here the CDR3 DNA reads TGTGCCACCGCGAAGGACAGCCAAGAGACCCAGTACTTC. It is translated as CATAKDSQETQYF.

This clone is a singleton in its sample. This chain's CDR3 is CASSLSSGLGGELFF. The CDR3 bases are TGTGCCAGCAGTTTAAGTAGTGGGCTCGGCGGGGAGCTGTTTTTT. The chain links TRBV27 to TRBJ2-2; the D is unclear. V lost 2 bases and J lost 7, with 14 bases in between. Germline V lookup: CDR1 MNHEY, CDR2 SMNVEV (reference sequence). The CDR3 contains 15 residues.

This rearrangement joins TRBV10-2 to TRBJ2-7; 8 bases fit TRBD2. The CDR3 is made up of 13 amino acids. With 8 bases clipped from V and 7 bases from J, the junction kept 10 bases outside the gene matches. Per the germline V gene, CDR1 is WSHSY and CDR2 is SAAADI. CDR3 amino acids: CASFTPLAGEQYF. In DNA form, the CDR3 reads TGCGCCAGCTTCACGCCCTTAGCGGGGGAGCAGTACTTC.